The entry below describes one T cell receptor (beta chain). What it recognizes is unknown. The data originate from a study of T cells after yellow fever vaccination. General study results and limits: The booster saw the reappearance of most primary-vaccination clones (around 96% CD4, 80% to 90% CD8). Some clonotypes, a small share, were shared between CD4 and CD8 compartments.

A process of 5'RACE template switching, which added a universal primer site and UMIs, was used to make TCR cDNA. TCRdb used MiXCR to reprocess the 5' RACE reads, holding one entry per CDR3 protein. The data show roughly 520,000 distinct CDR3 sequences, with about a fifth seen just once and about a sixth held by the top ten. Specimen: PBMCs, collected less than 25 days after the first yellow fever vaccination. This TCR came from a man between 18 and 29 years old who received the YFV17D yellow fever vaccine.

The CDR3 spells CASSPDGNSNTEAFF. Here the CDR3 DNA reads TGTGCCAGCAGTCCTGACGGGAATTCGAACACTGAAGCTTTCTTT. The J gene is TRBJ1-1, the V gene TRBV7-6, with D unclear. This CDR3 has 15 residues. V dropped 6 bases and J dropped 1 base, with 15 bases sitting between them. Per the germline V gene, CDR1 is SGHVS and CDR2 is FNYEAQ.